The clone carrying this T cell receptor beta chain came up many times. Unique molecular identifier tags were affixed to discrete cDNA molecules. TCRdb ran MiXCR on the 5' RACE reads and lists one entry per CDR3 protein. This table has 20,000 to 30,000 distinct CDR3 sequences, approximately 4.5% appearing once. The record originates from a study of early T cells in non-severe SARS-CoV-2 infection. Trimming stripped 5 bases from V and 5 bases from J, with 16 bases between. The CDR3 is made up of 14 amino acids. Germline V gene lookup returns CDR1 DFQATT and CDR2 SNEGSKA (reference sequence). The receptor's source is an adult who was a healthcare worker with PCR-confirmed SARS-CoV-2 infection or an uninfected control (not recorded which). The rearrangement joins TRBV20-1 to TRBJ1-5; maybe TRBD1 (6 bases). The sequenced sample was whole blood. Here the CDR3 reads CSAVSGGEYQPQHF. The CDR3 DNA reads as TGCAGTGCTGTCTCGGGGGGCGAATATCAGCCCCAGCATTTT.